A selection of T cell receptor beta chains follows, all from one sample in a study of shared clonotypes between healthy human individuals. The protocol was immunoSEQ multiplex PCR, while the TCRdb copy is restricted to in-frame clones and leaves out a portion. The sample lists 470,000 or so clones, around 73% occurring once. The sequencing sample was made of PBMCs. Receptors were obtained from a woman between 35 and 50 years old in good health. Some clones in this sample may be carry-over from other donors' samples. CDR3s include the opening cysteine and the closing phenylalanine or tryptophan. The order of the fields is V gene, D gene, J gene, clone size, CDR3 protein, CDR3 DNA. The D gene is left open where the match is weak. Clone size is shown for a subset of rows, as once, few, many or a class of expanded clone.

>TRBV5-4|-|TRBJ1-3|once
CASSSQGRNTIYF
TGTGCCAGCAGCTCACAGGGTCGAAACACCATATATTTT
>TRBV27|-|TRBJ1-4|-
CASSLFRLSGNEKLFF
TGTGCCAGCAGTTTGTTTAGGCTTTCTGGGAATGAAAAACTGTTTTTT
>TRBV7-9|-|TRBJ2-1|-
CASSPDTYNEQFF
TGTGCCAGCAGTCCTGACACCTACAATGAGCAGTTCTTC
>TRBV29-1|-|TRBJ2-5|-
CSVGGTPRETQYF
TGCAGCGTGGGGGGGACACCTCGGGAGACCCAGTACTTC
>TRBV30|TRBD1|TRBJ1-2|few
CAWNRQGPNYGYTF
TGTGCCTGGAATAGACAGGGCCCTAACTATGGCTACACCTTC
>TRBV27|-|TRBJ1-5|-
CASSSGTLYSNQPQHF
TGTGCCAGCAGTTCCGGGACACTTTATAGCAATCAGCCCCAGCATTTT
>TRBV2|TRBD1|TRBJ1-2|-
CASSEGTGYYGYTF
TGTGCCAGCAGTGAGGGGACAGGTTACTATGGCTACACCTTC
>TRBV18|TRBD1|TRBJ2-5|once
CASSPYQGGVMLETQYF
TGTGCCAGCTCACCATATCAAGGGGGCGTAATGTTGGAGACCCAGTACTTC
>TRBV4-2|TRBD1|TRBJ1-2|-
CASSQDEGQGALRYTF
TGTGCCAGCAGCCAAGATGAGGGACAGGGGGCGCTGCGCTACACCTTC
>TRBV5-4|-|TRBJ2-3|-
CASSLLIERADTQYF
TGTGCCAGCAGCTTGTTGATTGAGCGGGCAGATACGCAGTATTTT
>TRBV7-7|TRBD1|TRBJ2-3|-
CASSLSGTGADTQYF
TGTGCTAGCAGCTTATCTGGGACAGGGGCAGATACGCAGTATTTT
>TRBV14|-|TRBJ1-2|-
CASRIEDRFGLYGYTF
TGTGCCAGCAGAATAGAAGACAGGTTTGGTCTCTATGGCTACACCTTC
>TRBV11-2|-|TRBJ1-1|few
CASSLVENTEAFF
TGTGCCAGCAGCTTAGTTGAGAACACTGAAGCTTTCTTT
>TRBV9|TRBD2|TRBJ2-3|-
CASSGTSGYTDTQYF
TGTGCCAGCAGCGGGACTAGCGGCTACACAGATACGCAGTATTTT
>TRBV10-3|TRBD1|TRBJ1-1|few
CAVRQGLDTEAFF
TGTGCCGTTAGACAGGGTTTGGACACTGAAGCTTTCTTT
>TRBV6-5|TRBD1|TRBJ2-7|-
CASRPGTAMTYEQYF
TGTGCCAGCAGACCAGGGACAGCTATGACCTACGAGCAGTACTTC
>TRBV28|-|TRBJ2-7|-
CASSLPETGGDFIRYF
TGTGCCAGCAGTTTACCCGAGACAGGCGGGGACTTTATTCGGTACTTC
>TRBV2|-|TRBJ2-5|-
CASGTSETQYF
TGTGCCAGCGGGACATCAGAGACCCAGTACTTC
>TRBV2|TRBD1|TRBJ2-1|-
CASSEARGLEQFF
TGTGCCAGCAGTGAAGCCAGGGGGCTAGAGCAGTTCTTC
>TRBV6-1|TRBD1|TRBJ2-2|-
CASREGTANTGELFF
TGTGCCAGCAGGGAAGGGACAGCTAACACCGGGGAGCTGTTTTTT
>TRBV6-5|TRBD1|TRBJ1-1|-
CASSTGEDTEAFF
TGTGCCAGTTCGACAGGGGAGGACACTGAAGCTTTCTTT
>TRBV7-8|-|TRBJ1-2|-
CASSLAGGRGYTF
TGTGCCAGCAGCTTAGCAGGGGGACGGGGCTACACCTTC
>TRBV28|-|TRBJ2-7|-
CASSLPQFRYEQYF
TGTGCCAGCAGTTTACCGCAGTTTCGATACGAGCAGTACTTC
>TRBV7-3|TRBD1|TRBJ2-1|-
CASSPGTGSEQFF
TGTGCCAGCAGCCCCGGGACAGGGAGTGAGCAGTTCTTC
>TRBV6-1|-|TRBJ1-4|-
CASSQVGQSVEKLFF
TGTGCCAGCAGCCAAGTAGGCCAATCCGTTGAAAAACTGTTTTTT
>TRBV5-6|-|TRBJ2-5|-
CASARAGLQETQYF
TGTGCCTCAGCGCGGGCAGGACTACAAGAGACCCAGTACTTC